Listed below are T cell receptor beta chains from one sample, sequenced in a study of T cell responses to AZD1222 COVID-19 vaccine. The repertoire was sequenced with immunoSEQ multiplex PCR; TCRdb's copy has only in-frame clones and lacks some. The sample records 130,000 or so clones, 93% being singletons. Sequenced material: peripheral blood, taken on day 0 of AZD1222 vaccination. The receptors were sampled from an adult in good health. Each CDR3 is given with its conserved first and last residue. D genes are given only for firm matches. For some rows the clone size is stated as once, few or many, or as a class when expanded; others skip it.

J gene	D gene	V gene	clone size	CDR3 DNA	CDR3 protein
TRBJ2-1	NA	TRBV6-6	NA	TGTGCCAGCGGGCCCCGGAGTTACTACAATGAGCAGTTCTTC	CASGPRSYYNEQFF
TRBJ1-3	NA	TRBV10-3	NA	TGTGCCATCAGTGAGTCAGGGGGTCGCTCTGGAAACACCATATATTTT	CAISESGGRSGNTIYF
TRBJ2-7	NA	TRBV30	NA	TGTGCCTGGAGTGATGACTTCGAGGACACGGGGTACGAGCAGTACTTC	CAWSDDFEDTGYEQYF
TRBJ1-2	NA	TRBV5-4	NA	TGTGCCAGCAGCTTGCAAGGGGGGGGCTCCAACTACCGCTACACCTTC	CASSLQGGGSNYRYTF
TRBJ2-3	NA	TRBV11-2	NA	TGTGCCAGCAGCTTAGGTCAGGGATCTAGCACAGATACGCAGTATTTT	CASSLGQGSSTDTQYF
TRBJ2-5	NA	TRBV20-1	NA	TGCAGTGCTAGTGGAGAGACCCAGTACTTC	CSASGETQYF
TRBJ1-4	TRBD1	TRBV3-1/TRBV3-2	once	TGTGCCAGCAGCCAGGGACAGTCTCCAACTAATGAAAAACTGTTTTTT	CASSQGQSPTNEKLFF
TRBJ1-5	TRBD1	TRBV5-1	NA	TGCGCCAGCAGCTATGGGACAGGGAGCCAGCCCCAGCATTTT	CASSYGTGSQPQHF
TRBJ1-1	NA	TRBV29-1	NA	TGCAGCGTTGTTGTCGAGGACACTGAAGCTTTCTTT	CSVVVEDTEAFF
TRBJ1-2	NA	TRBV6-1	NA	TGTGCCAGCAGTGAAGCCGGACAGAACGGAAACTATGGCTACACCTTC	CASSEAGQNGNYGYTF
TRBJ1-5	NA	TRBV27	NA	TGTGCCAGCAGTTTATCGTCACAGGGTGGCAATCAGCCCCAGCATTTT	CASSLSSQGGNQPQHF
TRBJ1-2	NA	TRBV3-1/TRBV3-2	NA	TGTGCCAGCAGCCCAGGACAGTATGGCTACACCTTC	CASSPGQYGYTF
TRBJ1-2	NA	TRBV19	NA	TGTGCCAGTAGTTCACGGGGGGCGCGAGGCTACACCTTC	CASSSRGARGYTF
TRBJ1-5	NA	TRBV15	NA	TGTGCCACCAGCAGTCATCGTGGGCCCTCTATCAACAATCAGCCCCAGCATTTT	CATSSHRGPSINNQPQHF
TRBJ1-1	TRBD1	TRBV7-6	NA	TGTGCCAGCAGCTCCCTGGGACAGGGGTGGTCGGCGAACACTGAAGCTTTCTTT	CASSSLGQGWSANTEAFF
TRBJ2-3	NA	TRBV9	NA	TGTGCCAGCAGCGTACCCCCGGACTCGTCTAGCACAGATACGCAGTATTTT	CASSVPPDSSSTDTQYF
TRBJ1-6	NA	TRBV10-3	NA	TGTGCCATCAGTCGCGAAGGGCCGGGGAATTCACCCCTCCACTTT	CAISREGPGNSPLHF
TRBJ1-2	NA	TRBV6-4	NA	TGTGCCAGCAGTTTACTCCTGGGGTCAGGCTACACCTTC	CASSLLLGSGYTF
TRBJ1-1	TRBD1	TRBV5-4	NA	TGTGCCAGCAGCGCACCCGGGACAGAGTACACTGAAGCTTTCTTT	CASSAPGTEYTEAFF
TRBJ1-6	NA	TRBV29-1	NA	TGCAGCGTTGGTAGGCACCCGAGCTCCTATAATTCACCCCTCCACTTT	CSVGRHPSSYNSPLHF
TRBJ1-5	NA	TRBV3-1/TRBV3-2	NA	TGTGCCAGCAGCCAAGATGGGGGACTACCTCAGCCCCAGCATTTT	CASSQDGGLPQPQHF
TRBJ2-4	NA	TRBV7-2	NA	TGTGCCAGCAGCTTAGACAGGGCAAACATTCAGTACTTC	CASSLDRANIQYF
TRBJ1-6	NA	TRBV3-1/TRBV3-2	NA	TGTGCCAGCAGCCGGTCCTACGTACCCCTCCACTTT	CASSRSYVPLHF
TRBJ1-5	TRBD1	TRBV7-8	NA	TGTGCCAGCAGCTTAGGGACAGGAGAAGGTCAGCCCCAGCATTTT	CASSLGTGEGQPQHF
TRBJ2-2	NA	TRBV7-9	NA	TGTGCCAGCAGCTTTTCAGAGGTTACCGGGGAGCTGTTTTTT	CASSFSEVTGELFF
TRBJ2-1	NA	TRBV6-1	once	TGTGCCAGCAGTGAAGCGAACCAGGGTTCCTACAATGAGCAGTTCTTC	CASSEANQGSYNEQFF
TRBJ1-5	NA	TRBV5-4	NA	TGTGCCAGCAGCCAAGGGGGGGTGGATAGCAATCAGCCCCAGCATTTT	CASSQGGVDSNQPQHF
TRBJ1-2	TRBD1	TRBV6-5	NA	TGTGCCAGCAGTCCCCGACAGGGGGCCGTCTATGGCTACACCTTC	CASSPRQGAVYGYTF
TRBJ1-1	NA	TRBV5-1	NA	TGCGCCAGCAGCTTCGAGGGGTCGAACACTGAAGCTTTCTTT	CASSFEGSNTEAFF
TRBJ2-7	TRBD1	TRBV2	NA	TGTGCCAGCATCGGGACAGGGGGCCACGAGCAGTACTTC	CASIGTGGHEQYF
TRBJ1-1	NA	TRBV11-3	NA	TGTGCCAGCAGCTATAGTACAAACACTGAAGCTTTCTTT	CASSYSTNTEAFF
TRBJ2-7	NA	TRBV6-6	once	TGTGCCAGCAGTTACCTTTTACAGGGCTACGAGCAGTACTTC	CASSYLLQGYEQYF
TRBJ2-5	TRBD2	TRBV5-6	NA	TGTGCCAGCAGCTCCCTCCGACTAGCGAAAGAGACCCAGTACTTC	CASSSLRLAKETQYF
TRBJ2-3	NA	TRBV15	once	TGTGCCACCAGCAGAGGATCCGGGCAGGGACCAGATACGCAGTATTTT	CATSRGSGQGPDTQYF
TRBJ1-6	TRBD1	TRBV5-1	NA	TGCGCCAGCAGCTTGTCGGCAGGGGGTTCACCCCTCCACTTT	CASSLSAGGSPLHF
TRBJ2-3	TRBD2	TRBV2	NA	TGTGCCAGCAGTTGGACTAGCGGTGCAGATACGCAGTATTTT	CASSWTSGADTQYF
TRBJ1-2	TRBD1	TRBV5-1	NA	TGCGCCAGCAGCGGGCCGGACAGGGACTATGGCTACACCTTC	CASSGPDRDYGYTF
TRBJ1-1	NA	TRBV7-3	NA	TGTGCCAGCAGCTCGTCTCCGGGCCCCGCTGGGGGTGAAGCTTTCTTT	CASSSSPGPAGGEAFF
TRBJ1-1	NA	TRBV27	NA	TGTGCCAGCAGTTCATTCCGGCGAGAAAGAAGAGCTTTCTTT	CASSSFRRERRAFF
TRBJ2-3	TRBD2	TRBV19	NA	TGTGCCAGTAGCCCAGCGGGGGGCCCCGCAGATACGCAGTATTTT	CASSPAGGPADTQYF
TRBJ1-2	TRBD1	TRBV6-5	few	TGTGCCAGCAGTTACAGGCCGGGACAGCTCCTCCACTACACCTTC	CASSYRPGQLLHYTF
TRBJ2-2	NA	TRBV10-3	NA	TGTGCCATCAGTGATTTCGGTCTGTCAGCGAACACCGGGGAGCTGTTTTTT	CAISDFGLSANTGELFF
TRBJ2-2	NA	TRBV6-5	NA	TGTGCCAGCAGTTACGGGGTGAACACCGGGGAGCTGTTTTTT	CASSYGVNTGELFF
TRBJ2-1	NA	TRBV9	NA	TGTGCCAGCAACCTCGGGGGAAACACTTACAATGAGCAGTTCTTC	CASNLGGNTYNEQFF
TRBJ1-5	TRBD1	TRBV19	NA	TGTGCCACCAGGACAGGCGCGAGCAATCAGCCCCAGCATTTT	CATRTGASNQPQHF
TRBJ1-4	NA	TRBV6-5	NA	TGTGCCAGCAGTACGACAGGTTTGGGTGAAAAACTGTTTTTT	CASSTTGLGEKLFF
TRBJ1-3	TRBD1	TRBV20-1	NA	TGCAGTGCTAGTTCCTTACAGGGGGCTATAGACACCATATATTTT	CSASSLQGAIDTIYF
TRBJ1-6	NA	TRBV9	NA	TGTGCCAGCAGCGTAGGTGCCTCCTATAATTCACCCCTCCACTTT	CASSVGASYNSPLHF
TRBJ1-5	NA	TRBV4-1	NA	TGCGCCAGCAGCCAAGATCGGGTAGGGAACAATCAGCCCCAGCATTTT	CASSQDRVGNNQPQHF
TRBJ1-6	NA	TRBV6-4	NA	TGTGCCAGCAGCCCGGGACTAATCGGCTCACCCCTCCACTTT	CASSPGLIGSPLHF
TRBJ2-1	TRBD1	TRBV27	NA	TGTGCCAGCAGTCCTCCCCCGGACAGGGCGAATGAGCAGTTCTTC	CASSPPPDRANEQFF
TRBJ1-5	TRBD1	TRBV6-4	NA	TGTGCCAGCACCACGGACAGGGACCAGCCCCAGCATTTT	CASTTDRDQPQHF
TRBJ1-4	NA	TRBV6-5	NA	TGTGTCAGCAGCGACACAGTCCCCGGACCGGAAAAACTGTTTTTT	CVSSDTVPGPEKLFF
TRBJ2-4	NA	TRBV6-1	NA	TGTGCCAGCAGTGAAAGGAGAGTGGAGGGCAGGGCCAAAAACATTCAGTACTTC	CASSERRVEGRAKNIQYF
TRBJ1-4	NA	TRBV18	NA	TGTGCCAGCTCACCGCTCCCAGGGGAGGAGGAAAAACTGTTTTTT	CASSPLPGEEEKLFF